A selection of T cell receptor beta chains follows, all from one sample in a study of T-cell memory formation after mild COVID-19. TCRdb processed the 5' RACE reads anew with MiXCR; each CDR3 protein has one entry. The table has 350,000 to 500,000 distinct CDR3 sequences, 15% to 25% seen once. Source material: PBMCs or a T cell subset sorted from them (not recorded which). These receptors were taken from an adult woman who had mild COVID-19 (a few samples of this study predate the infection). Cell type and time point are not known. Each CDR3 is given with its conserved first and last residue. Each record gives: CDR3 DNA, CDR3 protein, J gene, D gene, clone size, V gene. The D gene is left open where the match is weak. The listing skips clone size in some rows; elsewhere it reads once, few, many or a size class.

TGTGCCAGCAGTTACCCCCCTACTGGGCGGGGTGAGCAGTTCTTC | CASSYPPTGRGEQFF | TRBJ2-1 | NA | few | TRBV6-2/TRBV6-3
TGCGCCAGCAGCCCAAGCGGCGCGTTTTATTATGGCTACACCTTC | CASSPSGAFYYGYTF | TRBJ1-2 | NA | few | TRBV4-3
TGTGCCAGCAGCTCTTTCCAGGGGTCAGAGACCCAGTACTTC | CASSSFQGSETQYF | TRBJ2-5 | NA | few | TRBV7-9
TGTGCCAGCAGTTTAACGGGCAGCCTGAACACTGAAGCTTTCTTT | CASSLTGSLNTEAFF | TRBJ1-1 | NA | NA | TRBV27
TGTGCCAGCAGACCAGGGGGACAGGGACATGGCTACACCTTC | CASRPGGQGHGYTF | TRBJ1-2 | TRBD1 | NA | TRBV11-2
TGCGCCAGCAGCCTCGAAGGGGGCCAAGAGACCCAGTACTTC | CASSLEGGQETQYF | TRBJ2-5 | NA | few | TRBV5-1
TGTGCCAGCAGCCCTAAGGGGGCAGATACGCAGTATTTT | CASSPKGADTQYF | TRBJ2-3 | NA | few | TRBV11-2
TGTGCCAGCAGTAAAGACAGGGGGCATATCTACGAGCAGTACTTC | CASSKDRGHIYEQYF | TRBJ2-7 | TRBD1 | few | TRBV7-9
TGTGCCAGCAGCTTAGCTCCCGGCCCCAGGGGGATCACTGAAGCTTTCTTT | CASSLAPGPRGITEAFF | TRBJ1-1 | TRBD1 | NA | TRBV7-3
TGTGCCAGCAGTTTTAGCACTGAAGCTTTCTTT | CASSFSTEAFF | TRBJ1-1 | NA | NA | TRBV7-9
TGTGCCAGCAGCCCTCGACAGGGCGCTGGAAACACCATATATTTT | CASSPRQGAGNTIYF | TRBJ1-3 | TRBD1 | few | TRBV9
TGTGCCAGCAGCTCTCCCCGGGACAGGGAAGAGACCCAGTACTTC | CASSSPRDREETQYF | TRBJ2-5 | TRBD1 | NA | TRBV12-3/TRBV12-4
TGTGCCACCAGTGACCCGGACAGGGGAGCCTACAATGAGCAGTTCTTC | CATSDPDRGAYNEQFF | TRBJ2-1 | TRBD1 | NA | TRBV24-1
TGTGCCAGCAGCCGCCTGGGCGGGGGCTCCGGGGAGCTGTTTTTT | CASSRLGGGSGELFF | TRBJ2-2 | NA | NA | TRBV7-2
TGTGCCAGCAGCGTAGAGCAGGGAGGGATCTACGAGCAGTACTTC | CASSVEQGGIYEQYF | TRBJ2-7 | TRBD2 | NA | TRBV9
TGTGCCTGGAGTGGAATTCAGGGGGCGGAAGCTTTCTTT | CAWSGIQGAEAFF | TRBJ1-1 | TRBD1 | NA | TRBV30
TGTGCCAGCAGTCCACTCCGCTTTGCAGGTCCCACTGAAGCTTTCTTT | CASSPLRFAGPTEAFF | TRBJ1-1 | NA | NA | TRBV27
TGTGCCAGCAGTTTACGAGAGAGAACTGAAGCTTTCTTT | CASSLRERTEAFF | TRBJ1-1 | NA | NA | TRBV27
TGTGCCAGCAATAACGGCCCGAGTCCTAGCACAGATACGCAGTATTTT | CASNNGPSPSTDTQYF | TRBJ2-3 | NA | NA | TRBV2
TGTGCCAGTGGAGAGACAGGGGATAGGACAGATACGCAGTATTTT | CASGETGDRTDTQYF | TRBJ2-3 | TRBD1 | NA | TRBV11-2
TGCAGCGTTGAAGATCTTGACAGGGGGTTGCAACAACGGGCCCAGTACTTC | CSVEDLDRGLQQRAQYF | TRBJ2-5 | TRBD1 | NA | TRBV29-1
TGTGCCAGCAGCCCTCGGGGCGGCGCTGAAGCTTTCTTT | CASSPRGGAEAFF | TRBJ1-1 | NA | NA | TRBV12-3/TRBV12-4
TGTGCCACCAGTGGGTCGGAGATGAACACCGGGGAGCTGTTTTTT | CATSGSEMNTGELFF | TRBJ2-2 | NA | few | TRBV24-1
TGCGCCAGCAGCCAAGGGACGGACTATGGCTACACCTTC | CASSQGTDYGYTF | TRBJ1-2 | NA | NA | TRBV4-1
TGCAGCCCTGCCGGGACAGCTAGTTCACCCCTCCACTTT | CSPAGTASSPLHF | TRBJ1-6 | TRBD1 | few | TRBV29-1
TGTGCCAGCAGCTACACTAGTACCGCGCAGTTCTTC | CASSYTSTAQFF | TRBJ2-1 | NA | many | TRBV7-2
TGCAGTGCTAGATCTATGACTAGCGGGAGTAGGGAGACCCAGTACTTC | CSARSMTSGSRETQYF | TRBJ2-5 | TRBD2 | NA | TRBV20-1
TGTGCCAGCAGTTTATCGGGGGTGGCCATCCCCAAGGTAGCTTTCTTT | CASSLSGVAIPKVAFF | TRBJ1-1 | NA | once | TRBV12-3/TRBV12-4
TGCGCCAGCAGCCAGTCATTTAGGGGGCGCACTGAAGCTTTCTTT | CASSQSFRGRTEAFF | TRBJ1-1 | TRBD1 | NA | TRBV4-1
TGTGCCAGCAGCCAACGGATTAGGACACGGACAGATACGCAGTATTTT | CASSQRIRTRTDTQYF | TRBJ2-3 | NA | many | TRBV4-2
TGTGCCAGCAGATACCGGGACAGGGGGATCTACGAGCAGTACTTC | CASRYRDRGIYEQYF | TRBJ2-7 | TRBD1 | NA | TRBV6-5
TGTGCCAGCAGCTTGATCGGGACAGGCCTCTCCTACGAGCAGTACTTC | CASSLIGTGLSYEQYF | TRBJ2-7 | TRBD1 | many | TRBV5-5
TGTGCCAGCAGCTCCCGCGACAGGGGTTTCCACGAGCAGTACTTC | CASSSRDRGFHEQYF | TRBJ2-7 | TRBD1 | many | TRBV3-1
TGTGCCAGCAGCTTAGGAAGATCGGGCGCAGATACGCAGTATTTT | CASSLGRSGADTQYF | TRBJ2-3 | NA | few | TRBV7-8
TGTGCCAGCAGTAACTGGGCCGGCAATCAGCCCCAGCATTTT | CASSNWAGNQPQHF | TRBJ1-5 | NA | few | TRBV12-3/TRBV12-4
TGTGCCAGCGGTATTAGCGGGAGGGCCTACGAGCAGTACTTC | CASGISGRAYEQYF | TRBJ2-7 | TRBD2 | few | TRBV7-9
TGTGCCAGCAGCCTACCAATCCGGACTAACACTGAAGCTTTCTTT | CASSLPIRTNTEAFF | TRBJ1-1 | NA | NA | TRBV7-9
TGTGCCAGCAGCGGGGAGGGGACGCGGACAGATACGCAGTATTTT | CASSGEGTRTDTQYF | TRBJ2-3 | TRBD2 | few | TRBV9
TGTGCCAGCAGCAAAGAATGGTCGGTAGGGCTTGTTCCGAACACCGGGGAGCTGTTTTTT | CASSKEWSVGLVPNTGELFF | TRBJ2-2 | NA | NA | TRBV21-1
TGCGCCAGCAGCTTGGTGATCTTAGCGGCGAACACCGGGGAGCTGTTTTTT | CASSLVILAANTGELFF | TRBJ2-2 | NA | few | TRBV5-1
TGCGCCAGCAGCTCGGGACAGCAGCAAGCTTTCTTT | CASSSGQQQAFF | TRBJ1-1 | TRBD1 | few | TRBV5-1
TGTGCCAGCAGTTACTCACAGGTACGGACCGGCGAGCAGTACTTC | CASSYSQVRTGEQYF | TRBJ2-7 | NA | few | TRBV6-2/TRBV6-3
TGTGCCAGCAGCCCCGGGACAGGGAGGCACCAGCCCCAGCATTTT | CASSPGTGRHQPQHF | TRBJ1-5 | TRBD1 | few | TRBV4-2
TGTGCCAGCAGCCGGGGGACAGGGGTCCCCTACGAGCAGTACTTC | CASSRGTGVPYEQYF | TRBJ2-7 | TRBD1 | NA | TRBV7-4
TGTGCCAGCAGTAAGTCCCCCGGACAGGGGGCGGGCGAGCAGTACTTC | CASSKSPGQGAGEQYF | TRBJ2-7 | TRBD1 | many | TRBV27
TGTGCCAGCAGCCCCGGACAGGTTCATGAAGCTTTCTTT | CASSPGQVHEAFF | TRBJ1-1 | TRBD1 | many | TRBV7-3
TGTGCCAGCAGCTTAGCGGAGGGAACTGAGCAGTTCTTC | CASSLAEGTEQFF | TRBJ2-1 | NA | NA | TRBV7-2
TGTGCCAGCAGCTTTCAGGGGGTCTCATCGAATTCACCCCTCCACTTT | CASSFQGVSSNSPLHF | TRBJ1-6 | TRBD1 | few | TRBV7-2
TGTGCCAGCCTGGGGGGGGGCACAGATACGCAGTATTTT | CASLGGGTDTQYF | TRBJ2-3 | TRBD2 | few | TRBV12-3/TRBV12-4
TGCAGTGCCCCCCGCACAGGGCCTGAAGCTTTCTTT | CSAPRTGPEAFF | TRBJ1-1 | NA | few | TRBV20-1
TGTGCCAGCAGCTTGCCCTATAGCGGGTCCTACAATGAGCAGTTCTTC | CASSLPYSGSYNEQFF | TRBJ2-1 | TRBD2 | NA | TRBV5-5
TGTGCCACCAGCAGTGGACAGGGGGCCGGAAGTCAGCCCCAGCATTTT | CATSSGQGAGSQPQHF | TRBJ1-5 | TRBD1 | few | TRBV15
TGTGCCAGCAGCTTAAAAGGCACCCTGCGACTAGTGAACACTGAAGCTTTCTTT | CASSLKGTLRLVNTEAFF | TRBJ1-1 | NA | few | TRBV7-9
TGTGCCACCAGTCTGAAAGGGGGCTCGCACACAGATACGCAGTATTTT | CATSLKGGSHTDTQYF | TRBJ2-3 | TRBD1 | few | TRBV24-1
TGTGCCAGCAGTCGCACCTCAGGGTCGCAGTTCTTC | CASSRTSGSQFF | TRBJ2-1 | NA | few | TRBV12-3/TRBV12-4
TGCAGCGTTGTAGAGGGCTCAGTAAACACCATATATTTT | CSVVEGSVNTIYF | TRBJ1-3 | NA | NA | TRBV29-1
TGTGCCAGCAGCTTTGGGGACCAGGCTGGCTACACCTTC | CASSFGDQAGYTF | TRBJ1-2 | NA | few | TRBV7-9
TGTGCCAGCAGCTTAGGATCTAGCGGGAGCCAGGCGAACACCGGGGAGCTGTTTTTT | CASSLGSSGSQANTGELFF | TRBJ2-2 | TRBD2 | few | TRBV5-5
TGTGCCAGCAGACATAGCGGAAGCTCCTACAATGAGCAGTTCTTC | CASRHSGSSYNEQFF | TRBJ2-1 | NA | few | TRBV25-1